One and the same sample provided the 21 T cell receptor beta chains below, sequenced in a study of control samples from healthy donors and cancer patients. Data came from immunoSEQ multiplex PCR; TCRdb stores just in-frame clones and leaves some out. The sample records under 150,000 clones, about 87% being singletons. Sequenced input: blood. These receptors all stem from a man in his 60s in good health.

The chain recombines TRBV3-1 (or the pseudogene TRBV3-2) with TRBJ1-1; a possible D gene is TRBD1 (6 bases). V gave up 1 base and J gave up 2 bases, with 17 bases separating them. The germline V gene encodes CDR1 LGHDT and CDR2 YNNKEL (reference sequence). This CDR3 spans 17 amino acids. The CDR3 region is CASSQGGTLFGNTEAFF. CDR3 bases: TGTGCCAGCAGCCAAGGAGGGACACTTTTTGGAAACACTGAAGCTTTCTTT.

The chain recombines TRBV6-5 with TRBJ1-2; the match to TRBD1 covers 7 bases. CDR3 length: 15 residues. Looked up from germline, CDR1 is MNHEY and CDR2 is SVGAGI. V was pared by 6 bases and J by 7 bases, with 14 bases of the junction left unmatched. The CDR3 reads CASSRGTAGDLGYTF. DNA for the CDR3: TGTGCCAGCAGCCGCGGGACAGCGGGAGACCTTGGCTACACCTTC.

The chain has TRBV28 and TRBJ1-4; 7 nucleotides align to TRBD1. Germline CDR1 and CDR2: MDHEN and SYDVKM. The CDR3 has 17 amino acids. V shed 6 bases, J shed 0 bases, and the junction held 10 bases outside the gene matches. CDR3 loop: CASSGDSDIATNEKLFF. CDR3 DNA sequence: TGTGCCAGCAGCGGGGACAGTGACATAGCAACTAATGAAAAACTGTTTTTT.

This clone appeared once. The chain couples TRBV19 to TRBJ2-6; perhaps TRBD2 as D (5 bases). The CDR3 is made up of 15 amino acids. Trimming left V 8 bases short and J 0 bases short, with 11 bases between. Germline V lookup: CDR1 LNHDA, CDR2 SQIVND (reference sequence). The CDR3 protein is CASAVGSSGANVLTF. DNA of the CDR3: TGTGCCAGTGCTGTGGGGAGCTCTGGGGCCAACGTCCTGACTTTC.

This chain connects TRBV4-3 to TRBJ1-1; D is unclear. The germline V and J ends were trimmed by 4 bases and 2 bases, with 5 bases remaining between them. This CDR3 has 12 amino acids. Germline lookup yields CDR1 LGHNA and CDR2 YSLEER. The CDR3 sequence is CASSRANTEAFF. DNA for the CDR3: TGCGCCAGCAGCCGGGCAAACACTGAAGCTTTCTTT.

The gene calls are TRBV5-1 and TRBJ1-1; 9 nucleotides match TRBD1. Trimming cost V 4 bases and J 2 bases; bases outside gene matches: 6. Germline V gene data show CDR1 as SGHRS and CDR2 as YFSETQ. The CDR3 has 15 amino acids. The CDR3 region is CASSLDRGGNTEAFF. In nucleotides, the CDR3 is TGCGCCAGCAGCCTGGACAGGGGCGGTAACACTGAAGCTTTCTTT.

The genes are TRBV5-1 and TRBJ2-7; no clear D. This CDR3 has 13 amino acids. Trimming removed 0 bases at V and 3 bases at J, with 7 bases between. The V gene's germline CDR1 is SGHRS and CDR2 YFSETQ. The CDR3 here is CASSLEALYEQYF. The CDR3 DNA reads as TGCGCCAGCAGCTTGGAGGCACTCTACGAGCAGTACTTC.

The chain links TRBV21-1 to TRBJ2-1; the table's D call TRBD2 went unverified against the DNA. TRBV21-1 is termed a pseudogene. This CDR3 is built from 12 residues. CDR3 in amino acids: CAPLGGFREQFF. The DNA for the CDR3 is TGTGCCCCCCTCGGAGGGTTTAGGGAGCAGTTCTTC.

The chain employs TRBV9 and TRBJ2-5; TRBD2 matches at 8 bases. Germline assignment: CDR1 SGDLS and CDR2 YYNGEE. This CDR3 spans 17 amino acids. With 0 bases clipped from V and 2 bases from J, the junction kept 9 bases outside the gene matches. The CDR3 sequence: CASSVGVAGIRQETQYF. In DNA, the CDR3 is TGTGCCAGCAGCGTAGGGGTAGCGGGGATACGACAAGAGACCCAGTACTTC. Looking up the rest from reference TRBV9 and TRBJ2-5 gives the full variable domain: DSGVTQTPKHLITATGQRVTLRCSPRSGDLSVYWYQQSLDQGLQFLIQYYNGEERAKGNILERFSAQQFPDLHSELNLSSLELGDSALYFCASSVGVAGIRQETQYFGPGTRLLVL.

The genes are TRBV6-5 and TRBJ1-2; 9 positions agree with TRBD1. Germline CDR1 is MNHEY and CDR2 is SVGAGI. The length of the CDR3 is 15 residues. V was pared by 6 bases and J by 5 bases, with 10 bases of the junction left unmatched. CDR3: CASSPQGAGMYGYTF. Here the CDR3 DNA reads TGTGCCAGCAGCCCACAGGGGGCTGGAATGTATGGCTACACCTTC.

The CDR3 nucleotides are TGTGCCAGCAGCCAAGAAAAGAATCAGCCCCAGCATTTT. Translated, it gives CASSQEKNQPQHF. This chain uses TRBV3-1 (or the pseudogene TRBV3-2) with TRBJ1-5; D gene ambiguous. This CDR3 is built from 13 residues. Trimming removed 0 bases from V and 4 bases from J, with 4 bases in between. Per the germline V gene, CDR1 is LGHDT and CDR2 is YNNKEL (reference sequence).

The rearrangement links TRBV12-5 to TRBJ2-2; D possibly uses TRBD1 or TRBD2 (6 bases each). The germline CDR1 and CDR2 sequences are LGHNT and FRNRAP. The CDR3 spans 15 residues. Between the trimmed V and J ends, which lost 2 bases and 9 bases, there was a span of 16 bases. The CDR3 DNA reads TGTGCTAGTGGTTTGTCCGGGGGCGCTTCCCGGGAGCTGTTTTTT. This translates into CASGLSGGASRELFF.

The chain links TRBV30 to TRBJ1-4; TRBD1 agrees at 7 bases. The V and J ends lost 0 bases and 8 bases, in that order; junction bases with no gene match: 9. Germline V gene sequence: CDR1 GTSNPN, CDR2 SVGIG (reference sequence). The CDR3 is 15 amino acids. This CDR3 reads CAWSVLGRGAEKLFF. As DNA, the CDR3 is TGTGCCTGGAGTGTACTGGGCAGGGGGGCCGAAAAACTGTTTTTT.

This clone appeared a single time. This chain joins TRBV18 and TRBJ1-2, with a weak D call TRBD1 (5 bases). The CDR3 sequence is 16 residues long. Per the germline V gene, CDR1 is KGHSH and CDR2 is LQKENI. V lost 6 bases and J lost 6, with 23 bases in between. The CDR3 sequence is CASSRSAGVPADGYTF. The CDR3 nucleotides read TGTGCCAGCTCTCGAAGTGCGGGGGTGCCAGCGGATGGCTACACCTTC.

The table lists this clone with a few counts. The chain has TRBV28 and TRBJ1-5, with D perhaps matching TRBD1 (6 bases). The V and J ends lost 2 bases and 7 bases respectively, with 15 bases between them. The germline V gene encodes CDR1 MDHEN and CDR2 SYDVKM. The length of the CDR3 is 15 residues. The chain's CDR3 is CASSLGGWGGQPQHF. CDR3 coding DNA: TGTGCCAGCAGTTTAGGGGGCTGGGGAGGACAGCCCCAGCATTTT.

This chain joins TRBV9 and TRBJ2-3, with 8 bases aligning to TRBD2. The ends lost 0 bases at V and 1 base at J; junction bases unmatched: 1. Per the germline V gene, CDR1 is SGDLS and CDR2 is YYNGEE. The CDR3 runs 15 residues. The CDR3, as DNA: TGTGCCAGCAGCGTAGCGGGGGGGCGCACAGATACGCAGTATTTT. Amino acid sequence: CASSVAGGRTDTQYF.

The CDR3 spells CASSLMGAGNQPQHF. The CDR3 DNA sequence: TGTGCCAGCAGTTTAATGGGGGCGGGCAATCAGCCCCAGCATTTT. The J gene is TRBJ1-5, the V gene TRBV28, with a tentative D call TRBD1 (6 bases). Germline V gene lookup returns CDR1 MDHEN and CDR2 SYDVKM. V was trimmed by 2 bases and J by 2 bases, leaving 10 bases between them. This CDR3 has 15 residues. Full variable domain (missing parts from reference TRBV28 and TRBJ1-5): DVKVTQSSRYLVKRTGEKVFLECVQDMDHENMFWYRQDPGLGLRLIYFSYDVKMKEKGDIPEGYSVSREKKERFSLILESASTNQTSMYLCASSLMGAGNQPQHFGDGTRLSIL.

CDR3 DNA sequence: TGTGCCAGCGGATCCTCTCGGGGGGCGCGCTACGAGCAGTACTTC. Amino acids: CASGSSRGARYEQYF. The chain uses TRBV21-1 and TRBJ2-7; whether TRBD2, the table's D call, matches the DNA was not checked. TRBV21-1 is described as a pseudogene. This CDR3 region has 15 residues.

This clone showed up just once. This chain uses TRBV30 with TRBJ2-7; possible D gene TRBD1, 5 bases. V shed 4 bases and J shed 6 bases, with 16 bases lying between them. The CDR3 has 13 amino acids. CDR1 and CDR2 (germline): GTSNPN, SVGIG (reference sequence). The DNA for the CDR3 is TGTGCCTGGAATTTTGGGGCTTTAGTCGAGCAGTACTTC. Translation gives CAWNFGALVEQYF.

V usage is TRBV6-9 and J usage is TRBJ1-6; 9 bases are a match to TRBD1. Germline V gene data show CDR1 as MNHGY and CDR2 as SVAAGI. V lost 2 bases, J lost 9 bases, and 8 bases stayed unmatched. The CDR3 has 16 amino acids. This CDR3 reads CASSYTRTGEGSPLHF. CDR3 nucleotide sequence: TGTGCCAGCAGTTATACGCGGACAGGGGAGGGTTCACCCCTCCACTTT.

This chain links TRBV10-2 with TRBJ1-1; D is uncertain. Looked up from germline, CDR1 is WSHSY and CDR2 is SAAADI. This CDR3 comprises 14 residues. With 2 bases removed from V and 3 bases from J, the gap between germline ends came to 10 bases. CDR3: CASSEGVVDTEAFF. CDR3 in DNA: TGCGCCAGCAGTGAGGGGGTGGTGGACACTGAAGCTTTCTTT.